The sequence of this T cell receptor beta chain was determined in a study of T-cell memory formation after mild COVID-19. Study-wide results and caveats: Mainly CM and EM harbored the contracting CD4+ clones; mainly EMRA harbored the CD8+ ones. Among clones contracting day 15 to 85, CD4/CD8 was balanced, whereas later expanders leaned CD4+. Pre-infection memory carried some responding clones, suggesting that cross-reactive memory joined.

The authors produced TCR alpha and TCR beta cDNA libraries with sample barcodes and UMIs by 5'RACE using constant-segment primers. TCRdb re-analysed the 5' RACE reads in MiXCR, keeping a single row per CDR3 protein. The sample shows roughly 170,000 distinct CDR3 sequences, about 22% of them seen only once. Details on this clonotype: Its specificity is not known.

Sequencing used PBMCs or a T cell subset sorted from them (not recorded which). The TCR was taken from an adult woman who had mild COVID-19 (a few samples of this study predate the infection). Cell type and time point are not known.

The CDR3 coding sequence is TGTGCCAGCAGTGAAGTCGTGATCTACAACTATGGCTACACCTTC. Translation: CASSEVVIYNYGYTF. The rearrangement links TRBV2 to TRBJ1-2; no clear D. V lost 1 base and J lost 2, with 11 bases in between. Germline V gene data show CDR1 as SNHLY and CDR2 as FYNNEI. This CDR3 is 15 amino acids long.